A single sample is the source of the 23 T cell receptor beta chains below, sequenced in a study of cytomegalovirus exposure and HLA in healthy donors. Only in-frame clones appear in the TCRdb table, and some are missing; sequencing was by immunoSEQ multiplex PCR. The table lists 95,000 to 150,000 clones, 89% of them singletons. Material: PBMCs. The source is a woman aged 18-30 years in good health and CMV-seronegative.

The DNA for the CDR3 is TGTGCCAGCAAGGTAGCGGGAGACTCTCTCGAGCAGTACTTC. Protein: CASKVAGDSLEQYF. This rearrangement joins TRBV25-1 to TRBJ2-7; TRBD2 aligns across 9 bases. V lost 7 bases to trimming and J lost 6 bases; unmatched junction nucleotides: 10. This CDR3 region has 14 residues. Germline V gene data show CDR1 as MGHDK and CDR2 as SYGVNS.

The chain couples TRBV9 to TRBJ2-2, with D unclear. The CDR3 consists of 14 residues. V was trimmed by 4 bases and J by 4 bases, leaving 11 bases between them. The germline V gene has CDR1 SGDLS and CDR2 YYNGEE. The CDR3 sequence is CASSPQQATGELFF. For the CDR3, the DNA is TGTGCCAGCAGCCCGCAGCAGGCCACCGGGGAGCTGTTTTTT.

This chain links TRBV10-3 with TRBJ1-1; 8 nucleotides agree with TRBD1. The CDR3 is made up of 15 amino acids. The V gene's germline CDR1 is ENHRY and CDR2 SYGVKD. The J segment lost 5 bases and the V segment lost 4 bases, leaving 9 bases of the junction unmatched. CDR3 loop: CAISGGGQGLTEAFF. CDR3 DNA: TGTGCCATCAGTGGGGGAGGACAGGGATTAACTGAAGCTTTCTTT.

This chain links TRBV19 with TRBJ2-7; TRBD2 matches at 12 bases. Germline lookup yields CDR1 LNHDA and CDR2 SQIVND (reference sequence). V lost 6 bases to trimming and J lost 3 bases; unmatched junction nucleotides: 3. CDR3 length: 14 amino acids. Written as DNA, the CDR3 is TGTGCCAGTAGGTTGACTAGCGGGAGCTACGAGCAGTACTTC. The encoded protein is CASRLTSGSYEQYF.

This clone was detected once. J is TRBJ2-3 and V is TRBV5-1; 14 nucleotides align to TRBD2. This CDR3 is built from 16 residues. Trimming at V came to 4 bases and at J to 5 bases, leaving 6 bases not matched to a gene. CDR1 SGHRS and CDR2 YFSETQ come from the germline V gene. The CDR3 sequence: CASSRLTSGRVDTQYF. The CDR3 nucleotides read TGCGCCAGCAGCCGGCTGACTAGCGGGAGGGTAGATACGCAGTATTTT.

The V gene is TRBV11-2, the J gene TRBJ2-7, with 7 bases aligning to TRBD2. Germline lookup yields CDR1 SGHAT and CDR2 FQNNGV. The CDR3 is 14 amino acids. V gave up 5 bases and J gave up 0 bases; unmatched junction bases: 4. The CDR3 is CASSLSGTSYEQYF. The CDR3 nucleotides are TGTGCCAGCAGCCTGAGCGGGACCTCCTACGAGCAGTACTTC.

The V gene is TRBV19, the J gene TRBJ1-4; D possibly corresponds to TRBD1 (6 bases). Trimming took 9 bases from V and 1 from J, leaving 15 bases between them. Germline V lookup: CDR1 LNHDA, CDR2 SQIVND (reference sequence). This CDR3 is 15 amino acids long. Here the CDR3 DNA reads TGTGCCAGAACGCAGGGGAATAGAACTAATGAAAAACTGTTTTTT. Its translation: CARTQGNRTNEKLFF.

V usage is TRBV19 and J usage is TRBJ2-2, with 10 bases lining up with TRBD1. Germline trimming cut 4 bases from V and 8 bases from J; bases unmatched to any gene: 10. The CDR3 covers 16 residues. Germline V gene lookup returns CDR1 LNHDA and CDR2 SQIVND (reference sequence). The CDR3 DNA reads as TGTGCCAGTAGTAGTGACAGGGGGCGCCAATGGGGGGAGCTGTTTTTT. Translating gives CASSSDRGRQWGELFF. The full variable domain, completed using reference TRBV19 and TRBJ2-2, is DGGITQSPKYLFRKEGQNVTLSCEQNLNHDAMYWYRQDPGQGLRLIYYSQIVNDFQKGDIAEGYSVSREKKESFPLTVTSAQKNPTAFYLCASSSDRGRQWGELFFGEGSRLTVL.

V usage is TRBV28 and J usage is TRBJ2-3; 7 bases are shared with TRBD1. The CDR3 consists of 17 residues. Germline V gene lookup returns CDR1 MDHEN and CDR2 SYDVKM. The trim removed 3 bases at V and 0 bases at J, leaving 9 bases unmatched. The CDR3 protein is CASSLHRDSLSTDTQYF. In DNA form, the CDR3 reads TGTGCCAGCAGTTTGCATAGGGACAGTTTGAGCACAGATACGCAGTATTTT.

The V and J genes are TRBV6-1 and TRBJ2-2, with a weak D call TRBD2 (6 bases). Germline CDR1 is MNHNS and CDR2 is SASEGT. The CDR3 runs to 15 residues. Trimming took off 2 bases at V and 3 bases at J, with 10 bases between the two ends. In DNA, the CDR3 is TGTGCCAGCAGTGAACGGACTACCTACACCGGGGAGCTGTTTTTT. This codes for CASSERTTYTGELFF.

The V and J genes are TRBV25-1 and TRBJ2-7, with TRBD2 identical over 10 bases. With 0 bases clipped from V and 6 bases from J, the junction kept 5 bases outside the gene matches. The germline V gene has CDR1 MGHDK and CDR2 SYGVNS. This CDR3 spans 15 amino acids. The CDR3 region has the DNA TGTGCCAGCAGTGAATACGCTAGCGGGAGTTTCGAGCAGTACTTC. Protein product: CASSEYASGSFEQYF.

The chain couples TRBV5-8 to TRBJ1-5, with 7 bases lining up with TRBD1. The CDR3 spans 15 residues. CDR1 and CDR2 (germline): SGHTS, YDEGEE. V lost 4 bases to trimming and J lost 4 bases; unmatched junction nucleotides: 8. The CDR3 DNA sequence: TGTGCCAGCAGCACCAGACAGGGTGGAAATCAGCCCCAGCATTTT. Translating it yields CASSTRQGGNQPQHF.

The chain combines TRBV6-1 with TRBJ2-7; 8 positions agree with TRBD1. CDR1 is MNHNS, CDR2 SASEGT, per germline. The V segment lost 4 bases and the J segment 3 bases; nucleotides outside the gene matches: 11. The CDR3 is made up of 16 amino acids. Written as DNA, the CDR3 is TGTGCCAGCAGTGTGGACAGGGTTCATCTAAACTACGAGCAGTACTTC. It specifies CASSVDRVHLNYEQYF.

This chain links TRBV2 with TRBJ2-2; D gene unclear. CDR1 and CDR2 from the germline V gene are SNHLY and FYNNEI. V lost 6 bases and J 1 base, leaving 12 bases between the germline ends. The CDR3 has 15 residues. CDR3 nucleotide sequence: TGTGCCAGCAGAACACTCAGGATGAACACCGGGGAGCTGTTTTTT. Protein product: CASRTLRMNTGELFF.

This clone was found a few times. J is TRBJ1-2 and V is TRBV7-9, with a possible D match to TRBD1 (6 bases). Trimming removed 6 bases from V and 4 bases from J, with 18 bases in between. The germline gives CDR1 SEHNR, CDR2 FQNEAQ (reference sequence). The CDR3 has 15 amino acids. CDR3: CASSPIQGELYGYTF. CDR3 in DNA: TGTGCCAGCAGTCCTATACAGGGTGAACTCTATGGCTACACCTTC. The complete variable domain, with remaining parts taken from reference TRBV7-9 and TRBJ1-2, reads DTGVSQNPRHKITKRGQNVTFRCDPISEHNRLYWYRQTLGQGPEFLTYFQNEAQLEKSRLLSDRFSAERPKGSFSTLEIQRTEQGDSAMYLCASSPIQGELYGYTFGSGTRLTVV.

This clone has just a few counts. J is TRBJ1-2 and V is TRBV29-1; 9 nucleotides line up with TRBD1. Germline values: CDR1 SQVTM, CDR2 ANQGSEA. This CDR3 comprises 13 residues. The V and J ends lost 6 bases and 4 bases, in that order; junction bases with no gene match: 6. The CDR3 loop is CSVRQGDGYGYTF. For the CDR3, the DNA is TGCAGCGTCCGACAGGGGGACGGCTATGGCTACACCTTC.

The DNA for the CDR3 is TGTGCCAGCAGCCCCCAGGACAGGGGCGGCACAGATACGCAGTATTTT. Amino acid sequence: CASSPQDRGGTDTQYF. V gene TRBV9 combines with J gene TRBJ2-3; 9 bases map to TRBD1. Germline lookup yields CDR1 SGDLS and CDR2 YYNGEE. This CDR3 has 16 amino acids. V lost 4 bases to trimming and J lost 1 base; unmatched junction nucleotides: 7.

A single count supports this clone. This chain connects TRBV10-1 to TRBJ2-3; unclear D gene. The CDR3 covers 14 residues. The ends were cut back, 3 bases at V and 0 bases at J, with 7 bases in the middle. CDR1 and CDR2 from the germline V gene are WNHNN and SYGVQD (reference sequence). The CDR3: CASSEVASTDTQYF. The CDR3 DNA sequence: TGCGCCAGCAGTGAAGTAGCCAGCACAGATACGCAGTATTTT.

This chain uses TRBV6-1 with TRBJ1-3; 8 positions agree with TRBD1. The CDR3 has 13 amino acids. The trim removed 8 bases at V and 3 bases at J, leaving 3 bases unmatched. From germline, CDR1 is MNHNS and CDR2 SASEGT. The CDR3 nucleotides are TGTGCCAGCCACACAGGGGGTGGAAACACCATATATTTT. It is translated as CASHTGGGNTIYF.

This clone was detected only once. The rearrangement uses TRBV2 and TRBJ1-2; D gene uncertain. Between the trimmed V and J ends, which lost 5 bases and 10 bases, there was a span of 26 bases. Germline CDR1 reads SNHLY; CDR2 reads FYNNEI. The CDR3 contains 16 residues. As DNA, the CDR3 is TGTGCCAGCAGTCACTCGGCGACGGCGGGTCGGTCTGACTACACCTTC. As protein: CASSHSATAGRSDYTF.

The chain joins TRBV27 to TRBJ2-1; D not certain. V lost 5 bases, J lost 0 bases, and 11 bases lay in between. CDR1 and CDR2 from the germline V gene are MNHEY and SMNVEV (reference sequence). CDR3 length equals 15 residues. For the CDR3, the DNA is TGTGCCAGCAGTGGCTCAGAAACCTCCTACAATGAGCAGTTCTTC. Amino acids: CASSGSETSYNEQFF.

This clone appeared a single time. The rearrangement links TRBV5-1 to TRBJ1-1; D might be TRBD1 (5 bases). The CDR3 extends over 12 amino acids. Trimming cost V 0 bases and J 8 bases, with 8 bases left between them. CDR1 is SGHRS and CDR2 is YFSETQ in the germline V gene. CDR3 sequence reads: CASSLAGGEAFF. The CDR3 DNA reads TGCGCCAGCAGCTTGGCCGGGGGAGAAGCTTTCTTT.

This clone has just a few counts. The chain has TRBV5-4 and TRBJ2-5, with TRBD2 matching 7 bases. J gave up 12 bases and V 4 bases, and 15 bases lay outside the gene matches. The CDR3 covers 14 residues. From germline, CDR1 is SGHNT and CDR2 YYREEE (reference sequence). The CDR3 nucleotides read TGTGCCAGCAGCCCTCGGGGTAGCGGGCCCCCGGAGTACTTC. Residues: CASSPRGSGPPEYF.